These 5 T cell receptor beta chains originate from one sample sequenced in a study of blood T cell repertoires in COVID-19. Assay used: immunoSEQ multiplex PCR; TCRdb lists only in-frame clones, some missing. The table has over 150,000 clones, around 85% seen once; the top ten hold 0.55% to 0.75%. Sequencing input: peripheral blood. The receptors here all came from a man aged 60 to 69 with COVID-19, enrolled during active disease.

This clone was seen just once. The chain couples TRBV12-2 to TRBJ2-3; the D call TRBD2 from the table was never checked on the DNA. TRBV12-2 is a recognized pseudogene. The CDR3 length is 19 residues. This CDR3 is CASRLALGLAGSSTDTQYF. As DNA, the CDR3 is TGTGCAAGTCGCTTAGCGTTGGGACTAGCGGGGTCTAGCACAGATACGCAGTATTTT.

The rearrangement uses TRBV19 and TRBJ1-1; 7 bases fit TRBD1. CDR1 is LNHDA and CDR2 is SQIVND in the germline V gene (reference sequence). V shed 2 bases, J shed 0 bases, and the junction held 9 bases outside the gene matches. The CDR3 is made up of 17 amino acids. CDR3 residues: CASSIRSETGVNTEAFF. The DNA for the CDR3 is TGTGCCAGTAGTATAAGATCAGAAACAGGGGTGAACACTGAAGCTTTCTTT.

This clone was seen a handful of times. The CDR3 region has the DNA TGTGCCAGCGCGAGGACAGAAAATAGCAATCAGCCCCAGCATTTT. Encoded protein: CASARTENSNQPQHF. This chain connects TRBV6-5 to TRBJ1-5; possible D gene TRBD1, 6 bases. The V end lost 8 bases, the J end lost 0 bases, and 14 bases lay between the germline ends. This CDR3 has 15 amino acids. Germline lookup yields CDR1 MNHEY and CDR2 SVGAGI.

The chain links TRBV27 to TRBJ1-3, with a tentative D call TRBD1 (6 bases). The CDR3 consists of 13 residues. The V and J ends lost 6 bases and 4 bases respectively, with 10 bases between them. The V gene's germline CDR1 is MNHEY and CDR2 SMNVEV (reference sequence). The CDR3 spells CASRLTGGNTIYF. As DNA, the CDR3 is TGTGCCAGCAGGCTCACAGGGGGAAACACCATATATTTT.

The chain employs TRBV19 and TRBJ1-2; TRBD1 matches 7 bases. V shed 7 bases, J shed 2 bases, and the junction held 7 bases outside the gene matches. In germline, CDR1 is LNHDA, CDR2 SQIVND (reference sequence). This CDR3 spans 14 amino acids. The DNA for the CDR3 is TGTGCCAGTAACCGGGACAGCCCGAACTATGGCTACACCTTC. It is translated as CASNRDSPNYGYTF.